This TCR beta chain was recovered during a study of blood T cells in healthy people across ages (dated by TCRdb to the mid-2010s). Background for the entire study: In model experiments, template switching captured about one uniquely barcoded TCR beta cDNA molecule for every two T cells. Donors of different ages were randomly distributed across sequencing lanes to avoid experimental bias. For two donors (one aged 18 to 30 and one aged 80 or older), the study analyzed two additional independent replicas of 1 million unique cDNA reads from the same blood draw. Age-related changes in TCR beta repertoire diversity were measured in the study by deep sequencing normalized with unique cDNA molecular identifiers. The donors were divided into four age groups: young (average around 15 years), middle-aged (about 41), aged (about 56) and long-lived (roughly 86).

This clonotype was detected only once. Its specific antigen is unknown. It has no much larger one-base neighbor in the sample; base qualities were not kept. Overall study results and their limits: Compared with the aged group, the long-lived group had more naive CD4+ T cells, fewer expanded clones and increased TCR diversity, a pattern suggesting age selection. Estimates of total diversity based on one million sequenced T cells were regarded as lower bounds and as underestimates. As age increased, observed TCR beta diversity per million T cells dropped in a roughly linear way, and a significant reduction was already evident by age 40. Because the CMV infection status of the donors was unknown, age-related changes in expanded clonotypes may potentially have been confounded. There was a strong correlation between observed TCR beta diversity and the percentage of naive T cells measured by flow cytometry. Bulk unsorted PBMC profiling prevented conclusive comparison of naive and antigen-experienced compartments.

The protocol used for the library was 5' RACE. This sample was sequenced with an Illumina HiSeq 2500. A second about 7 to 11 cycle PCR used a sample-barcoded 5' primer and a J-beta primer mix. A unique molecular identifier was introduced onto each TCR beta cDNA molecule by a template-switch 5' adaptor carrying 12 random nucleotides. Each sample yielded at least 3 million CDR3-containing paired-end reads. First-strand cDNA was synthesized from all RNA with the Mint cDNA synthesis kit, primed by a TRBC-specific oligonucleotide. All cDNA was treated with uracil-DNA glycosylase and then went through a first 18-cycle PCR with the universal primers M1SS and BC2_uni_R. As for the original processing: For normalization, 1 million high-quality reads were randomly selected from each sample, with every read carrying a distinct molecular identifier. Reads sharing molecular identifiers were discarded rather than binned into consensus sequences. MiTCR, run with a Q25 quality threshold and the strictest error-elimination algorithm, handled CDR3 identification, clonotype clustering and error correction. Lower-bound total TCR beta diversity was estimated with a nonparametric unseen species model using Euler transformation. TCRdb passed the public sequencing reads through fastp at Q25 and MiXCR, retaining productive beta sequences. Every distinct CDR3 protein forms one entry, paired with its most common genes and DNA. TCRdb's processing, not the authors' own work, is the source of the V and J calls. The sample records about 1 million distinct CDR3 sequences, under 45% of which are singletons. Of the sample, approximately 20% falls within the top ten clones.

The donors were 40 or so Caucasian individuals from Russia, aged roughly 6 to 100 years, who were systemically healthy. Ten milliliters of peripheral blood were drawn from each donor into EDTA-treated Vacutainer tubes. Ficoll-Paque density-gradient centrifugation was used to isolate PBMCs, with at least 7 million per sample. Total RNA was extracted from PBMCs with Trizol reagent, with at least 6 micrograms obtained per sample. For every donor, flow cytometry on a PBMC aliquot measured the percentage of naive CD45RAhigh/CD27high T cells. V is shortened by 3 bases, J by 3 bases, and the region joining them spans 15 bases. The germline V gene yields SGHTA for CDR1 and FQGNSA for CDR2. The CDR3 goes from the cysteine to the phenylalanine over 15 residues. The retained sequence is limited to the CDR3, 45 bases, with the frame set at the first base.

The receptor was derived from a woman aged 55-69 years in good health. Rearrangement joined TRBV7-2 to TRBJ2-7; too little of a D gene remains to name it. The sample was blood. The DNA sequence is as follows: TGTGCCAGCAGCTTGGGTCCCTCTCCCAACTACGAGCAGTACTTC. Translated, it reads CASSLGPSPNYEQYF.